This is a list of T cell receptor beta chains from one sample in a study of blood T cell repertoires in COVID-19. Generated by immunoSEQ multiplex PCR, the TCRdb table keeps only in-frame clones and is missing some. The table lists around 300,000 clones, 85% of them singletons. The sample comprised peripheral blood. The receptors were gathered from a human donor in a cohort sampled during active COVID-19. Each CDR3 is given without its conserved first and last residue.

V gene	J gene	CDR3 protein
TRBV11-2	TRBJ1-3	ASSGSTGVSGNTIY
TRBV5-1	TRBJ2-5	ASSLGLETQY
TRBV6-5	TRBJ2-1	ASSYRRGSFEQF
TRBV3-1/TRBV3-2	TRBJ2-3	ASYSGGPTDTQY
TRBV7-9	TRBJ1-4	ASSLLTTGGNEKLF
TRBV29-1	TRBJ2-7	SARDSGIYEQY
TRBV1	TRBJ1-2	TSSQEPDKNYGYT
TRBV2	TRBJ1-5	ASNGGQGKSNQPQH
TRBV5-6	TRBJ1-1	ASSLGHVWANTEAF
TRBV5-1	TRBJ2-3	ASSYSPSSTDTQY
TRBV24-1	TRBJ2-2	ATAGSSGGPNTGELF
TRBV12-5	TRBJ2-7	ASGSGSENEQY
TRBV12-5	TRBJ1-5	ASGLGQPNQPQH
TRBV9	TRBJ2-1	ASSAFGGGGNEQF
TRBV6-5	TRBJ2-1	ASNLQVGYEQF
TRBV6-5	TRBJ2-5	ASTHSGALYGAQY